The 28 T cell receptor beta chains presented below share a single source sample, sequenced in a study of cytomegalovirus exposure and HLA in healthy donors. The PCR was carried out with 60 Vbeta primers and 13 Jbeta primers. Measured with immunoSEQ multiplex PCR; TCRdb has only the in-frame clones, and not every one. The sample lists 130,000 to 150,000 clones; around three quarters were seen once. The sequencing input was PBMCs. The source of these receptors is a man aged 18 to 29 in good health and CMV-seronegative.

This clone was found a few times. This sequence joins TRBV7-9 and TRBJ2-7, with D unclear. Germline V lookup: CDR1 SEHNR, CDR2 FQNEAQ (reference sequence). CDR3 length: 12 residues. The ends were cut back, 3 bases at V and 4 bases at J, with 7 bases in the middle. The CDR3 DNA is TGTGCCAGCAGCTTTCTTCTATACGAGCAGTACTTC. Encoded protein: CASSFLLYEQYF.

The chain uses TRBV11-2 and TRBJ2-5; perhaps TRBD2 as D (5 bases). Germline assignment: CDR1 SGHAT and CDR2 FQNNGV. The CDR3 contains 14 residues. The V end was cut by 1 base, the J end by 5 bases, with 11 bases between. The chain's CDR3 is CASSLVGSVETQYF. The DNA for the CDR3 is TGTGCCAGCAGCTTAGTAGGGAGCGTGGAGACCCAGTACTTC.

This clone was seen a few times. The chain uses TRBV6-5 and TRBJ2-2; possibly TRBD1 for D (5 bases). The length of the CDR3 is 14 residues. V was trimmed by 2 bases and J by 7 bases, leaving 11 bases between them. The germline V gene encodes CDR1 MNHEY and CDR2 SVGAGI. The CDR3 protein is CASSYIKGIGELFF. The DNA of the CDR3 is TGTGCCAGCAGTTACATTAAGGGGATCGGGGAGCTGTTTTTT.

The gene calls are TRBV5-6 and TRBJ2-2, with 10 bases fitting TRBD2. The CDR3 is 17 amino acids. Losses at the gene ends were 0 bases for V and 3 bases for J; bases not matched to a gene: 5. CDR1 SGHDT and CDR2 YYEEEE come from the germline V gene. This chain's CDR3 is CASSLATLAGYTGELFF. The CDR3 DNA follows: TGTGCCAGCAGCTTGGCCACACTAGCGGGATACACCGGGGAGCTGTTTTTT.

V is TRBV4-1 and J is TRBJ1-2, with 9 nucleotides matching TRBD1. The germline V gene has CDR1 MGHRA and CDR2 YSYEKL. With V trimmed by 0 bases and J by 5 bases, 4 bases remained unmatched. The CDR3 has 15 amino acids. The CDR3 sequence is CASSQDPGQGYGYTF. The CDR3 DNA reads TGCGCCAGCAGCCAAGATCCGGGACAGGGTTATGGCTACACCTTC.

The V and J genes are TRBV19 and TRBJ1-5; 8 bases align to TRBD1. V lost 2 bases, J lost 4 bases, and 7 bases stayed unmatched. CDR3 length equals 16 residues. Germline V CDR1 and CDR2: LNHDA, SQIVND (reference sequence). CDR3 sequence (DNA): TGTGCCAGTAGTATACTATCCAGGGGGCAAAATCAGCCCCAGCATTTT. It yields the protein CASSILSRGQNQPQHF.

CDR3 loop: CASSQGGGYDYGYTF. DNA of the CDR3: TGCGCCAGCAGCCAAGGCGGAGGGTACGACTATGGCTACACCTTC. The chain combines TRBV4-3 with TRBJ1-2; D unclear. The germline V gene encodes CDR1 LGHNA and CDR2 YSLEER. The CDR3 covers 15 residues. The V gene lost 1 base and the J gene lost 3 bases, with 12 bases spanning the gap.

The V call is TRBV7-9, the J call TRBJ1-4; D might be TRBD1 (5 bases). V lost 3 bases, J lost 6 bases, and 8 bases lay in between. Germline values: CDR1 SEHNR, CDR2 FQNEAQ (reference sequence). There are 13 residues in the CDR3. The CDR3: CASSFRQYEKLFF. CDR3 nucleotide sequence: TGTGCCAGCAGCTTCCGACAGTATGAAAAACTGTTTTTT.

The chain links TRBV5-1 to TRBJ1-5; a possible D gene is TRBD1 (6 bases). V dropped 4 bases and J dropped 3 bases, with 14 bases sitting between them. Germline CDR1 is SGHRS and CDR2 is YFSETQ. CDR3 size: 15 residues. Here the CDR3 DNA reads TGCGCCAGCAGCGAGGGGGGGCAGTTCAATCAGCCCCAGCATTTT. As protein: CASSEGGQFNQPQHF. The whole variable domain, filled in from reference TRBV5-1 and TRBJ1-5, reads KAGVTQTPRYLIKTRGQQVTLSCSPISGHRSVSWYQQTPGQGLQFLFEYFSETQRNKGNFPGRFSGRQFSNSRSEMNVSTLELGDSALYLCASSEGGQFNQPQHFGDGTRLSIL.

This chain joins TRBV9 and TRBJ2-7, with a weak D call TRBD1 (8 bases). V dropped 3 bases and J dropped 5 bases, with 15 bases sitting between them. The V gene's germline CDR1 is SGDLS and CDR2 YYNGEE. This CDR3 has 14 amino acids. In DNA, the CDR3 is TGTGCCAGCAGCGACGGACAGGGAGGGAACGAGCAGTACTTC. Amino acids: CASSDGQGGNEQYF.

The chain combines TRBV19 with TRBJ1-1; 7 bases match TRBD1. Germline CDR1 reads LNHDA; CDR2 reads SQIVND (reference sequence). V was pared by 6 bases and J by 5 bases, with 9 bases of the junction left unmatched. This CDR3 spans 14 amino acids. CDR3 sequence reads: CASSITGVETEAFF. The CDR3 nucleotides read TGTGCCAGTAGCATCACAGGGGTTGAGACTGAAGCTTTCTTT.

This chain joins TRBV9 and TRBJ2-7; 9 nucleotides agree with TRBD2. CDR3 size: 14 residues. V trimming: 4 bases; J trimming: 3 bases; junction bases outside the gene matches: 5. Germline V gene sequence: CDR1 SGDLS, CDR2 YYNGEE. Written as DNA, the CDR3 is TGTGCCAGCAGCCCGCGGGAGGGTTTCTACGAGCAGTACTTC. It codes for CASSPREGFYEQYF.

The chain is built from TRBV6-5 and TRBJ1-4; possible D gene TRBD1, 5 bases. CDR1 and CDR2 (germline): MNHEY, SVGAGI. This CDR3 contains 14 residues. The V end lost 0 bases, the J end lost 3 bases, and 5 bases lay between the germline ends. Written as DNA, the CDR3 is TGTGCCAGCAGTTACTCAGGGGCTAATGAAAAACTGTTTTTT. Amino acids: CASSYSGANEKLFF.

This clone showed up just once. The genes are TRBV6-5 and TRBJ1-2, with 8 bases identical to TRBD1. Trimming removed 8 bases from V and 3 bases from J; junction bases left unmatched: 8. Looked up from germline, CDR1 is MNHEY and CDR2 is SVGAGI. This CDR3 contains 14 residues. CDR3 sequence (DNA): TGTGCCAGCTCCGCAGGGGGCGCATACTATGGCTACACCTTC. As protein: CASSAGGAYYGYTF.

The chain has TRBV7-6 and TRBJ1-1; tentative D call: TRBD1 (5 bases). This CDR3 has 13 amino acids. Trimming took off 1 base at V and 3 bases at J, with 6 bases between the two ends. Germline CDR1 is SGHVS and CDR2 is FNYEAQ. CDR3 protein: CASSLVGDTEAFF. CDR3 coding DNA: TGTGCCAGCAGCTTAGTAGGGGACACTGAAGCTTTCTTT.

V gene TRBV30 combines with J gene TRBJ1-5, with TRBD1 matching over 7 bases. The CDR3 is made up of 13 amino acids. The germline V gene has CDR1 GTSNPN and CDR2 SVGIG (reference sequence). With V trimmed by 1 base and J by 6 bases, 3 bases remained unmatched. CDR3 DNA sequence: TGTGCCTGGAGTGGACAGGGTCTTCAGCCCCAGCATTTT. This encodes CAWSGQGLQPQHF.

The chain uses TRBV19 and TRBJ1-1; a possible D gene is TRBD1 (6 bases). Deletions cut 0 bases from V and 4 bases from J, with 9 bases between. The CDR3 is made up of 14 amino acids. Germline-derived CDR1 and CDR2 are LNHDA and SQIVND (reference sequence). The CDR3: CASSIEGAGTEAFF. Here the CDR3 DNA reads TGTGCCAGTAGTATAGAGGGGGCAGGCACTGAAGCTTTCTTT.

In the case of this clone: At one of its ends the junction is not consistent with the germline gene, which may arise from a read error. The chain couples TRBV7-8 to TRBJ1-6; possible D gene TRBD1, 5 bases. Germline V gene sequence: CDR1 SGHVS, CDR2 FQNEAQ. The CDR3 is 16 residues long. CDR3 sequence reads: CASSLPGRSNNSPLHF. The CDR3, as DNA: TGTGCCAGCAGCTTACCAGGGCGCTCCAATAATTCACCCCTCCACTTT.

This chain links TRBV4-3 with TRBJ2-5, with a weak D call TRBD2 (6 bases). CDR1 and CDR2 (germline): LGHNA, YSLEER. Trimming shortened V by 4 bases and J by 5 bases, and 17 bases separated the two germline ends. CDR3 length equals 15 residues. The CDR3 is CASSPLWGGGETQYF. CDR3 DNA: TGCGCCAGCAGCCCTCTTTGGGGAGGCGGGGAGACCCAGTACTTC.

In its sample, this clone was seen once. This chain connects TRBV6-1 to TRBJ1-1; D gene ambiguous. Germline CDR1 reads MNHNS; CDR2 reads SASEGT. CDR3 length: 14 amino acids. The V gene lost 3 bases and the J gene lost 0 bases, with 8 bases spanning the gap. CDR3 loop: CASSDGALNTEAFF. The CDR3 region has the DNA TGTGCCAGCAGTGACGGAGCGTTGAACACTGAAGCTTTCTTT.

The rearrangement joins TRBV11-2 to TRBJ1-6; D gene unclear. This CDR3 comprises 12 residues. Germline V gene data show CDR1 as SGHAT and CDR2 as FQNNGV. V dropped 5 bases and J dropped 14 bases, with 13 bases sitting between them. As DNA, the CDR3 is TGTGCCAGCAGCGCGGGTCTCAGTGCCCTCCACTTT. It encodes CASSAGLSALHF.

The rearrangement links TRBV5-1 to TRBJ2-2, with 7 bases lining up with TRBD1. Per the germline V gene, CDR1 is SGHRS and CDR2 is YFSETQ. The CDR3 spans 15 residues. V trimming: 4 bases; J trimming: 3 bases; junction bases outside the gene matches: 6. The CDR3 loop reads CASSATGSDTGELFF. Written as DNA, the CDR3 is TGCGCCAGCAGCGCGACAGGGTCCGACACCGGGGAGCTGTTTTTT.

The V and J genes are TRBV7-6 and TRBJ1-5; the match to TRBD1 covers 10 bases. With V trimmed by 5 bases and J by 0 bases, 7 bases remained unmatched. The germline gives CDR1 SGHVS, CDR2 FNYEAQ. This CDR3 region has 17 residues. The CDR3 coding sequence is TGTGCCAGCAGCCCCGGACAGGGGGAGATTAGCAATCAGCCCCAGCATTTT. Protein: CASSPGQGEISNQPQHF.

The gene calls are TRBV19 and TRBJ1-4, with 7 bases fitting TRBD1. The germline CDR1 and CDR2 sequences are LNHDA and SQIVND (reference sequence). The CDR3 runs 13 residues. The V segment lost 9 bases and the J segment 2 bases; nucleotides outside the gene matches: 3. CDR3 in DNA: TGTGCCAGGACAGGGACCACTAATGAAAAACTGTTTTTT. Residues: CARTGTTNEKLFF.

This clone showed up just once. The chain is built from TRBV9 and TRBJ2-6, with 7 positions matching TRBD1. Germline V gene sequence: CDR1 SGDLS, CDR2 YYNGEE. V lost 3 bases to trimming and J lost 0 bases; unmatched junction nucleotides: 9. This CDR3 contains 18 residues. The CDR3 coding sequence is TGTGCCAGCAGCGCCCCCCGGGACAGTAACTCTGGGGCCAACGTCCTGACTTTC. The encoded protein is CASSAPRDSNSGANVLTF.

This chain links TRBV18 with TRBJ2-1; TRBD1 might be the D (5 bases). Trimming cost V 3 bases and J 7 bases, with 13 bases left between them. The CDR3 has 14 amino acids. Germline loops: CDR1 KGHSH, CDR2 LQKENI. In DNA, the CDR3 is TGTGCCAGCTCACCGTTGGTCGACAGTAATGAGCAGTTCTTC. Its translation: CASSPLVDSNEQFF.

V usage is TRBV4-1 and J usage is TRBJ2-7, with a tentative D call TRBD1 (5 bases). Germline assignment: CDR1 MGHRA and CDR2 YSYEKL. Trimming removed 1 base at V and 6 bases at J, with 13 bases between. The CDR3 is 14 amino acids. The CDR3 region has the DNA TGCGCCAGCAGCCAAGTTTCCAGGGTAGGCGAGCAGTACTTC. Amino acids: CASSQVSRVGEQYF.

V is TRBV5-6 and J is TRBJ1-6; D unresolved. The germline V gene has CDR1 SGHDT and CDR2 YYEEEE. The V gene lost 4 bases and the J gene lost 4 bases, with 9 bases spanning the gap. This CDR3 has 14 amino acids. The CDR3: CASSQATYNSPLHF. The CDR3 DNA follows: TGTGCCAGCAGCCAGGCTACATATAATTCACCCCTCCACTTT.